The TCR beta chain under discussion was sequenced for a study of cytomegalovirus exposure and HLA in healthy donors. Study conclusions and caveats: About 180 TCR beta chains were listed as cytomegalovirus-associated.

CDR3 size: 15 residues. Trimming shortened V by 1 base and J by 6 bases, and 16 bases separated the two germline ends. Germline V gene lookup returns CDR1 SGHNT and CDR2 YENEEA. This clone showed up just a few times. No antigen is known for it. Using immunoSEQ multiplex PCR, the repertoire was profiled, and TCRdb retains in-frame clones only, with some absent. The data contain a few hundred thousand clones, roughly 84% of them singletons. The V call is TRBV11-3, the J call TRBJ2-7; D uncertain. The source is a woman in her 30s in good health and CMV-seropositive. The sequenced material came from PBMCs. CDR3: CASSLALLIGSEQYF. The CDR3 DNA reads TGTGCCAGCAGCTTAGCCCTATTGATCGGGTCCGAGCAGTACTTC.